The text below deals with one TCR beta chain. Antigen specificity is unknown. With the read ending 3 residues before the CDR3 end, the germline J gene is used to fill in that end. The sample belongs to a study of T cells in women clearing cervical HPV infection. For the study at large: Control women cleared a single incident HPV16 infection within 12 months.

The CDR3 runs to 12 residues. Germline V lookup: CDR1 SEHNR, CDR2 FQNEAQ (reference sequence). The study's findings and limits: Repertoire richness, not evenness, was significantly elevated in CIN3+ cases versus controls. A classifier using richness and V gene abundances reached an AUC of approximately 0.8.

Data came from immunoSEQ multiplex PCR; TCRdb stores just in-frame clones and leaves some out. This sample's table reports tens of thousands of clones. The receptor was derived from a woman aged 18 to 75 with a cervical HPV16 infection that either progressed to CIN3+ or cleared (not recorded which). The rearrangement joins TRBV7-9 to TRBJ1-1; the D gene is possibly TRBD1 (5 bases). The sequenced sample consisted of blood buffy coat. The CDR3: CASVGQGPRAFF. Partial CDR3 DNA: TGTGCCAGCGTCGGCCAGGGTCCTCGA.